This is a list of T cell receptor beta chains from one sample in a study of CD8 T cells in ankylosing spondylitis. TCRdb recomputed calls from the 5' RACE reads with MiXCR, one row per CDR3 protein. The sample yields about 260,000 distinct CDR3 sequences, 24% seen once. Source material: blood, either unsorted or a sorted T cell fraction (not recorded which). The receptors were sampled from a male donor with ankylosing spondylitis or in good health (not recorded which). CDR3s include the opening cysteine and the closing phenylalanine or tryptophan. The D gene is left open where the match is weak. Only part of the rows carry a size: once, few, many, or a class if the clone is expanded.

>-|TRBJ2-1|TRBV19|-
TGTGCCAGTAGGAAGACAGGTTCGAATGAGCAGTTCTTC
CASRKTGSNEQFF
>many|TRBJ2-5|TRBV20-1|-
TGCAGCGCGGACCAAGAGACCCAGTACTTC
CSADQETQYF
>-|TRBJ2-1|TRBV7-9|-
TGTGCCAGCAGTCGCGTCAGGCATGAGCAGTTCTTC
CASSRVRHEQFF
>many|TRBJ1-2|TRBV20-1|-
TGCAGTGCTAGAGGGCGGCCATTCCTTTATGGCTACACCTTC
CSARGRPFLYGYTF
>few|TRBJ2-1|TRBV20-1|-
TGCAGTCCCTCGGCCGGGCCTCAAAATGAGCAGTTCTTC
CSPSAGPQNEQFF
>few|TRBJ2-1|TRBV20-1|TRBD2
TGCAGTGCTAGAGACCCAGCGGGGGGGCCGATTGAGCAGTTCTTC
CSARDPAGGPIEQFF
>-|TRBJ1-2|TRBV20-1|-
TGCAGTGCCCCCGTTCGGGGGCACGTTGGCTACACCTTC
CSAPVRGHVGYTF
>-|TRBJ2-2|TRBV12-3/TRBV12-4|TRBD1
TGTGCCAGCAGTCCACAGGGGGCGATCGGGGAGCTGTTTTTT
CASSPQGAIGELFF
>many|TRBJ2-1|TRBV20-1|-
TGCAGTGCGCGGTGGAACAATGAGCAGTTCTTC
CSARWNNEQFF
>-|TRBJ1-2|TRBV6-1|-
TGTGCCAGCAGCCGCAGGGAAAACTATGGCTACACCTTC
CASSRRENYGYTF
>-|TRBJ2-3|TRBV24-1|-
TGTGCCACCAGTGTCAGCAGGGGTGGCGTAGATACGCAGTATTTT
CATSVSRGGVDTQYF
>few|TRBJ2-3|TRBV12-3/TRBV12-4|TRBD2
TGTGCCAGCAGTGACCTACTAGCGGGGGGGCCGACAGATACGCAGTATTTT
CASSDLLAGGPTDTQYF
>many|TRBJ2-7|TRBV20-1|-
TGCAGTGCTAGAGATGATCAAGGGTACGAGCAGTACTTC
CSARDDQGYEQYF
>-|TRBJ2-7|TRBV20-1|-
TGCAGTGCTAGCCCGGACGGGACCTACGAGCAGTACTTC
CSASPDGTYEQYF
>many|TRBJ2-7|TRBV5-1|-
TGCGCCAGCAGCCGGGGGGCACGAGACTACGAGCAGTACTTC
CASSRGARDYEQYF
>few|TRBJ2-3|TRBV12-3/TRBV12-4|TRBD2
TGTGCCAGCAGTTTAGGGGTAGCGGGGGGTACGGCGGATACGCAGTATTTT
CASSLGVAGGTADTQYF
>-|TRBJ1-3|TRBV20-1|TRBD1
TGCAGTGCTAGGGAGGGGGCGTTGGCTGGAAACACCATATATTTT
CSAREGALAGNTIYF
>many|TRBJ1-2|TRBV5-5|-
TGTGCCAGCAGCGACAGGACTAACTATGGCTACACCTTC
CASSDRTNYGYTF
>many|TRBJ2-7|TRBV20-1|TRBD2
TGCAGTGCTTTAGCGGGGGGGCAGGACGAGCAGTACTTC
CSALAGGQDEQYF
>many|TRBJ2-5|TRBV20-1|-
TGCAGAGCAAATGAGGGCCTTCAAGAGACCCAGTACTTC
CRANEGLQETQYF
>-|TRBJ1-1|TRBV5-4|-
TGTGCCAGCAGCTCATCAGCAGGGGTAGGAAGGAACACTGAAGCTTTCTTT
CASSSSAGVGRNTEAFF
>-|TRBJ1-2|TRBV14|TRBD1
TGTGCCAGCAGCCGGACCGACAGGGCGGAAGGCTACACCTTC
CASSRTDRAEGYTF
>-|TRBJ2-3|TRBV6-6|-
TGTGCCAGCAGACAGTTGTCATCAGATACGCAGTATTTT
CASRQLSSDTQYF
>many|TRBJ2-7|TRBV7-7|TRBD2
TGTGCTAGCAGCCCAGGACTAGACACGGAGCAGTACTTC
CASSPGLDTEQYF
>-|TRBJ2-1|TRBV3-1|-
TGTGCCAGCAGCCGGGCAGGGGTAGGCTACAATGAGCAGTTCTTC
CASSRAGVGYNEQFF
>few|TRBJ2-3|TRBV20-1|-
TGCAGTGCTAGGAAACCCTCTAGCACAGATACGCAGTATTTT
CSARKPSSTDTQYF
>many|TRBJ1-6|TRBV6-2/TRBV6-3|TRBD1
TGTGCCAGCAGGGAAAGACAGGGGGGGGGTTCACCCCTCCACTTT
CASRERQGGGSPLHF
>few|TRBJ2-7|TRBV12-3/TRBV12-4|-
TGTGCCAGCAGTTTAAGGGATGGGACCTACGAGCAGTACTTC
CASSLRDGTYEQYF
>-|TRBJ1-6|TRBV30|-
TGTGCCTGGAGTAGGGGCAGGGGCAGGGATAATTCACCCCTCCACTTT
CAWSRGRGRDNSPLHF
>few|TRBJ2-5|TRBV20-1|-
TGCAGTGCCACCCACGGCAGGGTGGAAGGAGAGACCCAGTACTTC
CSATHGRVEGETQYF
>-|TRBJ2-1|TRBV11-2|TRBD1
TGTGCCAGCAGCATGATTCGGACAGGGAACAATGAGCAGTTCTTC
CASSMIRTGNNEQFF
>-|TRBJ1-2|TRBV6-1|-
TGTGCCAGCTCCCGTGGGGAGGCCAACTATGGCTACACCTTC
CASSRGEANYGYTF
>few|TRBJ2-2|TRBV20-1|TRBD1
TGCAGTGCCCCGGGACAGGGGGCTGTCGGGGAGCTGTTTTTT
CSAPGQGAVGELFF
>-|TRBJ2-6|TRBV20-1|TRBD1
TGCAGTGGAAGACAGGGGGCGACTGGGGCCAACGTCCTGACTTTC
CSGRQGATGANVLTF
>-|TRBJ2-5|TRBV29-1|-
TGCAGCGCCGACATAGCCCAAGAGACCCAGTACTTC
CSADIAQETQYF
>many|TRBJ2-3|TRBV20-1|-
TGCAGCGCCATCGGGGTTAGCACAGATACGCAGTATTTT
CSAIGVSTDTQYF
>few|TRBJ1-2|TRBV6-5|TRBD1
TGTGCCAGCAGTTGGGACAGGTCGGGTAACTATGGCTACACCTTC
CASSWDRSGNYGYTF
>-|TRBJ2-1|TRBV24-1|-
TGTGCCACCAGTGATTCGACGGGGATTAGCGATGAGCAGTTCTTC
CATSDSTGISDEQFF